This paragraph covers one T cell receptor beta chain sequence. Its specificity is unknown. This entry comes from a study of T-cell memory formation after mild COVID-19. Study outcomes and limitations: The study found contracting CD4+ clones mainly in CM and EM and contracting CD8+ clones in EMRA.

MiXCR was run by TCRdb on the 5' RACE reads, yielding one entry per CDR3 protein. The sample includes around 390,000 distinct CDR3 sequences, 16% of them seen just once. The CDR3 extends over 14 amino acids. Germline CDR1 SGHRS, CDR2 YFSETQ. V lost 3 bases and J 9 bases, leaving 16 bases between the germline ends. The chain is built from TRBV5-1 and TRBJ2-1; the D gene is possibly TRBD2 (5 bases). The clonotype originates from a young man who had mild COVID-19 (a few samples of this study predate the infection). Cell type and time point are not known. The sequenced material came from PBMCs or a T cell subset sorted from them (not recorded which). The CDR3 sequence: CASSSGIRDFEQFF. CDR3 nucleotide sequence: TGCGCCAGCAGCTCCGGGATAAGGGATTTTGAGCAGTTCTTC.